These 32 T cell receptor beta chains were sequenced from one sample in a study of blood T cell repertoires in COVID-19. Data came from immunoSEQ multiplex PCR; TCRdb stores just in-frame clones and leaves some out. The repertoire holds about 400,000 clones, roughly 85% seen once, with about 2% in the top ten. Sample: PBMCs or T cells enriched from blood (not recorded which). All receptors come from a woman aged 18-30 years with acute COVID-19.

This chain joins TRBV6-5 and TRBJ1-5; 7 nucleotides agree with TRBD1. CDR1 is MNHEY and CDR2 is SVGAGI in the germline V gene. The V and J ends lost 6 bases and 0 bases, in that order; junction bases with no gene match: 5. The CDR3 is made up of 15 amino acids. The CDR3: CASSPDRVSNQPQHF. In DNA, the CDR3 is TGTGCCAGCAGCCCCGACAGGGTTAGCAATCAGCCCCAGCATTTT.

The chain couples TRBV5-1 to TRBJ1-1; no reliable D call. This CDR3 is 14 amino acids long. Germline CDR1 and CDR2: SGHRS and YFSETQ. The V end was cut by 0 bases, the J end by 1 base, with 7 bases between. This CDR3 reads CASSLARGNTEAFF. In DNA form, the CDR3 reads TGCGCCAGCAGCTTGGCTCGGGGGAACACTGAAGCTTTCTTT.

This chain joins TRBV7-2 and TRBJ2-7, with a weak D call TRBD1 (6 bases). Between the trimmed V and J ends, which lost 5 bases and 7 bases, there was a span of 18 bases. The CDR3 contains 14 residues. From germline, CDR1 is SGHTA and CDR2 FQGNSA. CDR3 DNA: TGTGCCAGCAGCAGCACAGGGAAAGGGGGTGAGCAGTACTTC. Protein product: CASSSTGKGGEQYF.

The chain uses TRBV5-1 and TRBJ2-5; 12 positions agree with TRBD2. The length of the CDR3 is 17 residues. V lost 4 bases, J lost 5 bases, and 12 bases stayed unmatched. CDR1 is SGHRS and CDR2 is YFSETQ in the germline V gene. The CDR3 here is CASSHGGTSGSSETQYF. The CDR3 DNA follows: TGCGCCAGCAGCCATGGAGGGACTAGCGGGTCTAGCGAGACCCAGTACTTC.

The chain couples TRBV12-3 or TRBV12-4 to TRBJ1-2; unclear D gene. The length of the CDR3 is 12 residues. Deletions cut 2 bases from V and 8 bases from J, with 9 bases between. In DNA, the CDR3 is TGTGCCAGCAGTTTACGGGGTATAGGCTACACCTTC. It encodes CASSLRGIGYTF.

The CDR3 sequence: CASSSGQANYGYTF. DNA for the CDR3: TGTGCCAGCAGCTCAGGACAGGCCAACTATGGCTACACCTTC. The genes are TRBV7-2 and TRBJ1-2; TRBD1 aligns across 7 bases. Germline V gene lookup returns CDR1 SGHTA and CDR2 FQGNSA. V lost 4 bases, J lost 2 bases, and 4 bases stayed unmatched. The CDR3 length is 14 residues.

The CDR3 DNA sequence: TGTGCCAGCTCACCACCCCAGTTATGGTTGAACACCGGGGAGCTGTTTTTT. Translated, it gives CASSPPQLWLNTGELFF. The chain joins TRBV18 to TRBJ2-2; D is unclear. The CDR3 covers 17 residues. V was cut by 0 bases and J by 1 base, with 12 bases left in between. Germline CDR1 and CDR2: KGHSH and LQKENI.

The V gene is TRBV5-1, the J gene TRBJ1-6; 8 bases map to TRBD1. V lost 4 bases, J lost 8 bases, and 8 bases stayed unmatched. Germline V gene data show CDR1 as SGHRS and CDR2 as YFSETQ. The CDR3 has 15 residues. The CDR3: CASSSVPGQDSPLHF. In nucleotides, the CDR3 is TGCGCCAGCAGCAGCGTCCCGGGACAGGATTCACCCCTCCACTTT. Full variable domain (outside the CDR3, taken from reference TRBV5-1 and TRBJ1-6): KAGVTQTPRYLIKTRGQQVTLSCSPISGHRSVSWYQQTPGQGLQFLFEYFSETQRNKGNFPGRFSGRQFSNSRSEMNVSTLELGDSALYLCASSSVPGQDSPLHFGNGTRLTVT.

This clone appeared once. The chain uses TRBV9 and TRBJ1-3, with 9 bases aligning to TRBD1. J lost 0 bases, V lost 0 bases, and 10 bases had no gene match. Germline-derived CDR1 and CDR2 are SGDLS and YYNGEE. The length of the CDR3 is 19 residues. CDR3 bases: TGTGCCAGCAGCGTAGCTCTCGCTGGGACAGGGCACTCTGGAAACACCATATATTTT. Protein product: CASSVALAGTGHSGNTIYF.

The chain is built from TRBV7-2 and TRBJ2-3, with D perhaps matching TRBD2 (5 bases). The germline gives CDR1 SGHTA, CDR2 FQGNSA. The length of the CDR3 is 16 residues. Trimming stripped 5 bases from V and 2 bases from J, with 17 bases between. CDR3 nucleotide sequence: TGTGCCAGCAGCCCCAATCCCGCGGGTAACACAGATACGCAGTATTTT. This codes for CASSPNPAGNTDTQYF.

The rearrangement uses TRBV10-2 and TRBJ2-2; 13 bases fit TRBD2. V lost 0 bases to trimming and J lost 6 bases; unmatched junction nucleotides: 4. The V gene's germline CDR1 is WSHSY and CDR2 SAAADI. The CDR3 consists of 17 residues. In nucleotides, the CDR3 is TGCGCCAGCAGTGAGTCCGGGGGACTAGCGGGATCCGGGGAGCTGTTTTTT. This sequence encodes CASSESGGLAGSGELFF.

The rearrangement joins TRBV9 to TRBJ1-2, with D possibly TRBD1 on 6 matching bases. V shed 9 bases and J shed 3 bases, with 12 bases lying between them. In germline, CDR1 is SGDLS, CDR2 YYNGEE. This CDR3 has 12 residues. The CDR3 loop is CATQGWDYGYTF. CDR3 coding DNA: TGTGCCACTCAGGGGTGGGACTATGGCTACACCTTC.

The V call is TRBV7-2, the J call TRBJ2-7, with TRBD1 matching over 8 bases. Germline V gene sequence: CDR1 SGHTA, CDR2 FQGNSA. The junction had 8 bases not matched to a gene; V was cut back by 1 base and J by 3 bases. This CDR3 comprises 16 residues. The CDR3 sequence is CASSLGDRDRHYEQYF. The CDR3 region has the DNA TGTGCCAGCAGCTTAGGGGACCGGGACAGGCACTACGAGCAGTACTTC.

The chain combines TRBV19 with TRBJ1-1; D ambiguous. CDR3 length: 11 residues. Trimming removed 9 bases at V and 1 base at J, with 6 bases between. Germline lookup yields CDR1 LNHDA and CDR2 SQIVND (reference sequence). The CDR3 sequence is CASRWNTEAFF. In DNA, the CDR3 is TGTGCCAGCAGGTGGAACACTGAAGCTTTCTTT.

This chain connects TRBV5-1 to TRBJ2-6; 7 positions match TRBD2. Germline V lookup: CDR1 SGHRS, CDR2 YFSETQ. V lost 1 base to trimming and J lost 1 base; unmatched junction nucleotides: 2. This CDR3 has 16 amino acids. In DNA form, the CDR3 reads TGCGCCAGCAGCTTGTTGGGAGGGTCTGGGGCCAACGTCCTGACTTTC. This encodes CASSLLGGSGANVLTF. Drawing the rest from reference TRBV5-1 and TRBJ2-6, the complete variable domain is KAGVTQTPRYLIKTRGQQVTLSCSPISGHRSVSWYQQTPGQGLQFLFEYFSETQRNKGNFPGRFSGRQFSNSRSEMNVSTLELGDSALYLCASSLLGGSGANVLTFGAGSRLTVL.

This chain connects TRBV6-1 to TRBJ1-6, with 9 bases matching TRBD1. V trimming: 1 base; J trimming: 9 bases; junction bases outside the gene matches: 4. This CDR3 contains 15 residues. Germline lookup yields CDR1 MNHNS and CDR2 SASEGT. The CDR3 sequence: CASSEGDREVSPLHF. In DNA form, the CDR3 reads TGTGCCAGCAGTGAAGGGGACAGGGAGGTTTCACCCCTCCACTTT.

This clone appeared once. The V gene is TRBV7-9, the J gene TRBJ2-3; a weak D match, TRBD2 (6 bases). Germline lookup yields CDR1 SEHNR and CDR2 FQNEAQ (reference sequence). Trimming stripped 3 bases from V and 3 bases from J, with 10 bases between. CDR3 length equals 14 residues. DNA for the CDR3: TGTGCCAGCAGCTTGACTAGTTTAACAGATACGCAGTATTTT. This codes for CASSLTSLTDTQYF.

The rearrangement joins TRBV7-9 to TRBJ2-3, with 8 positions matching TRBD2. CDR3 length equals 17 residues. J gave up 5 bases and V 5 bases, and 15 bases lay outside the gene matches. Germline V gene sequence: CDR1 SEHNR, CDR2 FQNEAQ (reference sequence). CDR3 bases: TGTGCCAGCAGCCTCGCGGGGGGAGCGCCTAGGGGAGATACGCAGTATTTT. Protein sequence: CASSLAGGAPRGDTQYF. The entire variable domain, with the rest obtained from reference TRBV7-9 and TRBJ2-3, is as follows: DTGVSQNPRHKITKRGQNVTFRCDPISEHNRLYWYRQTLGQGPEFLTYFQNEAQLEKSRLLSDRFSAERPKGSFSTLEIQRTEQGDSAMYLCASSLAGGAPRGDTQYFGPGTRLTVL.

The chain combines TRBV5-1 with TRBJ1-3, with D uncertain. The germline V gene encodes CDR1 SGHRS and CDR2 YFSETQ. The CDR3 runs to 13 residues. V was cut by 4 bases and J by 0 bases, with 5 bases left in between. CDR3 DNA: TGCGCCAGCAGCGAGAGCTCTGGAAACACCATATATTTT. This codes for CASSESSGNTIYF.

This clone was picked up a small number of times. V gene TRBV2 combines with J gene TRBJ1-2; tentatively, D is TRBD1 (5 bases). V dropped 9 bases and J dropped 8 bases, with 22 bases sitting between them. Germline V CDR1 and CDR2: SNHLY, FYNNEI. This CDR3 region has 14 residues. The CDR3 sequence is CASLRAGGSLGYTF. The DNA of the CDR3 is TGTGCCAGTCTCAGGGCCGGGGGTAGTTTAGGCTACACCTTC. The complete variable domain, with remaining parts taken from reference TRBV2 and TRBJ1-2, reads EPEVTQTPSHQVTQMGQEVILRCVPISNHLYFYWYRQILGQKVEFLVSFYNNEISEKSEIFDDQFSVERPDGSNFTLKIRSTKLEDSAMYFCASLRAGGSLGYTFGSGTRLTVV.

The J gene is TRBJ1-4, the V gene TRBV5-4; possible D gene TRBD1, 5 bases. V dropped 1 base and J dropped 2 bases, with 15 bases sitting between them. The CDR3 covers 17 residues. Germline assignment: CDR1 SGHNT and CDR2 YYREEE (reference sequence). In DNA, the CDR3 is TGTGCCAGCAGCTTGATGATTGGATCAGGGACTAATGAAAAACTGTTTTTT. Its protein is CASSLMIGSGTNEKLFF.

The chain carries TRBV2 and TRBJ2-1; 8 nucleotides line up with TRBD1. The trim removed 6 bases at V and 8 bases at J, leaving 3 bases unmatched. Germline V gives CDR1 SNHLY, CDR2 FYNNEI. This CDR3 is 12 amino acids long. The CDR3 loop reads CASSRTGYEQFF. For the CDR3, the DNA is TGTGCCAGCAGCCGGACAGGGTATGAGCAGTTCTTC. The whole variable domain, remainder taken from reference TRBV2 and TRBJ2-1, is EPEVTQTPSHQVTQMGQEVILRCVPISNHLYFYWYRQILGQKVEFLVSFYNNEISEKSEIFDDQFSVERPDGSNFTLKIRSTKLEDSAMYFCASSRTGYEQFFGPGTRLTVL.

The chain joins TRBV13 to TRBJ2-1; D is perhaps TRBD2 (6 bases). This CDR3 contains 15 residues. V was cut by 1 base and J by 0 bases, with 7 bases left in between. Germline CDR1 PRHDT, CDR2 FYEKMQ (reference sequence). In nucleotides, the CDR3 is TGTGCCAGCAGCTTAGCCGGGGGCTCCTACAATGAGCAGTTCTTC. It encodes CASSLAGGSYNEQFF. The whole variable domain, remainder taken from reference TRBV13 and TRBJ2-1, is AAGVIQSPRHLIKEKRETATLKCYPIPRHDTVYWYQQGPGQDPQFLISFYEKMQSDKGSIPDRFSAQQFSDYHSELNMSSLELGDSALYFCASSLAGGSYNEQFFGPGTRLTVL.

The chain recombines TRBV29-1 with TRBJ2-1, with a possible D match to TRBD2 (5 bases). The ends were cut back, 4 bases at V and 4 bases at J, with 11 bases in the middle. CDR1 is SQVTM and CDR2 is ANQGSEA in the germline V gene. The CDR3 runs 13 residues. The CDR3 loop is CSVGRRLYNEQFF. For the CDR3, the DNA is TGCAGCGTTGGAAGGAGGCTATACAATGAGCAGTTCTTC.

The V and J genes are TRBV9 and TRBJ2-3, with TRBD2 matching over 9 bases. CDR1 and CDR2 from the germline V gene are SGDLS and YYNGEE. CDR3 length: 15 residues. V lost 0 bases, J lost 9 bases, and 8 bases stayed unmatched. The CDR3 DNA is TGTGCCAGCAGCGTAGAAGTAGCGGGGGTTCGGACGCAGTATTTT. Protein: CASSVEVAGVRTQYF.

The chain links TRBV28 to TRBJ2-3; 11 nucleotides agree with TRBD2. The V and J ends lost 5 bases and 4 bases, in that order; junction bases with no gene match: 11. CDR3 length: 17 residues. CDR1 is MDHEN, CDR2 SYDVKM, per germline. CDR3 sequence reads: CASSPLATSGSSDTQYF. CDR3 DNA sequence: TGTGCCAGCAGTCCTCTGGCCACTAGCGGGAGTTCAGATACGCAGTATTTT.

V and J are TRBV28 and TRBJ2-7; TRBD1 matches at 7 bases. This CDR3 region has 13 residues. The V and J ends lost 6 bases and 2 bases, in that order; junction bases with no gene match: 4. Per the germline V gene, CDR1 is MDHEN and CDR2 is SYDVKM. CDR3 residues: CASRTGTAYEQYF. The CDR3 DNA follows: TGTGCCAGCAGAACCGGGACAGCCTACGAGCAGTACTTC.

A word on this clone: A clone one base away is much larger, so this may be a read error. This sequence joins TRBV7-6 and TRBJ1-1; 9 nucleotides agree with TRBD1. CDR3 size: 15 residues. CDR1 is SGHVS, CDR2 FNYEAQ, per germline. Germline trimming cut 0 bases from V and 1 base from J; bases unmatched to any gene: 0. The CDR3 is CASSLADRGNTEAFF. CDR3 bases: TGTGCCAGCAGCTTAGCGGACAGGGGGAACACTGAAGCTTTCTTT. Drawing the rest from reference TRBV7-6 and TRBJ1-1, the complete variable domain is GAGVSQSPRYKVTKRGQDVALRCDPISGHVSLYWYRQALGQGPEFLTYFNYEAQQDKSGLPNDRFSAERPEGSISTLTIQRTEQRDSAMYRCASSLADRGNTEAFFGQGTRLTVV.

DNA of the CDR3: TGTGCCAGCTCCGATGGAGGGATGATGTACAATCAGCCCCAGCATTTT. Its protein is CASSDGGMMYNQPQHF. The J gene is TRBJ1-5, the V gene TRBV28; D is undetermined. This CDR3 is built from 16 residues. V gave up 8 bases and J gave up 3 bases, with 20 bases separating them. Looked up from germline, CDR1 is MDHEN and CDR2 is SYDVKM. The variable domain in full, completed from reference TRBV28 and TRBJ1-5, reads DVKVTQSSRYLVKRTGEKVFLECVQDMDHENMFWYRQDPGLGLRLIYFSYDVKMKEKGDIPEGYSVSREKKERFSLILESASTNQTSMYLCASSDGGMMYNQPQHFGDGTRLSIL.

For the CDR3, the DNA is TGTGCCAGCAGCCCAGGGGGCGGAAACTATGGCTACACCTTC. Its translation is CASSPGGGNYGYTF. V gene TRBV5-8 combines with J gene TRBJ1-2; 8 bases align to TRBD1. Germline trimming cut 4 bases from V and 2 bases from J; bases unmatched to any gene: 4. There are 14 residues in the CDR3. Germline V gene data show CDR1 as SGHTS and CDR2 as YDEGEE.

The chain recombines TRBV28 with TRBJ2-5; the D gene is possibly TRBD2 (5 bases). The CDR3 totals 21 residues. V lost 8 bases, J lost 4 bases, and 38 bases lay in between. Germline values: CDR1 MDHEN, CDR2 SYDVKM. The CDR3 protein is CASATISVRRSVPRVPETQYF. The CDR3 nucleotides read TGTGCCAGCGCCACCATATCCGTTCGGAGGTCTGTCCCGCGGGTCCCAGAGACCCAGTACTTC.

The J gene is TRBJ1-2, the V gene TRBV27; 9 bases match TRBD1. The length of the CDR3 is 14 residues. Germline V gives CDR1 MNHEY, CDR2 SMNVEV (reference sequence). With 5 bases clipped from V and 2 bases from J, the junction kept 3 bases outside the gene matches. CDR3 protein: CASSRQGGNYGYTF. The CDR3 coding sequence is TGTGCCAGCAGTCGACAGGGGGGAAACTATGGCTACACCTTC.